Below, 21 T cell receptor beta chains from the same sample are listed, as sequenced in a study of T cell changes during pregnancy in multiple sclerosis. Clones were read by immunoSEQ multiplex PCR, and TCRdb kept only the in-frame ones, dropping some. Seen here are tens of thousands of clones, almost 90% observed once, and the top ten hold 1.5%. The starting material was peripheral blood, obtained in the first trimester of pregnancy. Receptors were obtained from a female donor in good health, enrolled as a control in a pregnancy study.

The chain joins TRBV5-1 to TRBJ2-1, with D maybe TRBD2 (5 bases). The CDR3 spans 13 residues. Germline assignment: CDR1 SGHRS and CDR2 YFSETQ. Trimming cost V 6 bases and J 8 bases, with 15 bases left between them. The CDR3 DNA reads as TGCGCCAGCAACGCGGGCTCGATGGATGAGCAGTTCTTC. Protein: CASNAGSMDEQFF.

V usage is TRBV29-1 and J usage is TRBJ2-5, with 8 bases matching TRBD2. Germline assignment: CDR1 SQVTM and CDR2 ANQGSEA. The V and J ends lost 4 bases and 4 bases, in that order; junction bases with no gene match: 5. There are 13 residues in the CDR3. The CDR3 sequence: CSVAGGPAETQYF. In nucleotides, the CDR3 is TGCAGCGTTGCGGGAGGGCCGGCAGAGACCCAGTACTTC.

V and J are TRBV15 and TRBJ1-2; TRBD1 matches 8 bases. The junction had 9 bases not matched to a gene; V was cut back by 4 bases and J by 8 bases. The germline gives CDR1 LNHNV, CDR2 YYDKDF (reference sequence). The CDR3 contains 14 residues. The CDR3 spells CATSIPGGAKGYTF. In DNA form, the CDR3 reads TGTGCCACCAGCATACCAGGGGGCGCAAAAGGCTACACCTTC.

A note on this clone: Other nucleotide sequences from this sample produce the same CDR3. V gene TRBV19 combines with J gene TRBJ2-7, with D possibly TRBD2 on 5 matching bases. Germline CDR1 reads LNHDA; CDR2 reads SQIVND (reference sequence). CDR3 length: 13 residues. Trimming removed 0 bases at V and 2 bases at J, with 5 bases between. The CDR3 region has the DNA TGTGCCAGTAGTATAGAGGGAGCCTACGAGCAGTACTTC. It translates to CASSIEGAYEQYF.

This chain joins TRBV6-5 and TRBJ2-7, with 10 bases identical to TRBD1. V was clipped by 7 bases and J by 2 bases; unmatched bases: 5. This CDR3 region has 14 residues. Germline-derived CDR1 and CDR2 are MNHEY and SVGAGI. CDR3 in DNA: TGTGCCAGCACCCGGGACAGGGGCACCTACGAGCAGTACTTC. As protein: CASTRDRGTYEQYF.

A single count supports this clone. J is TRBJ2-3 and V is TRBV19; unclear D gene. This CDR3 is built from 15 residues. Trimming removed 0 bases from V and 5 bases from J, with 12 bases in between. Per the germline V gene, CDR1 is LNHDA and CDR2 is SQIVND (reference sequence). CDR3 in amino acids: CASSIDPGSQDTQYF. The CDR3 DNA follows: TGTGCCAGTAGTATAGATCCAGGATCTCAAGATACGCAGTATTTT. Looking up the rest from reference TRBV19 and TRBJ2-3 gives the full variable domain: DGGITQSPKYLFRKEGQNVTLSCEQNLNHDAMYWYRQDPGQGLRLIYYSQIVNDFQKGDIAEGYSVSREKKESFPLTVTSAQKNPTAFYLCASSIDPGSQDTQYFGPGTRLTVL.

CDR3 DNA: TGTGCCAGCAGCGTAGTAGTTACTAAGGATCTGGGTGAGCAGTTCTTC. The encoded protein is CASSVVVTKDLGEQFF. The chain carries TRBV9 and TRBJ2-1; D is unresolved. The CDR3 is 16 residues long. The germline V gene has CDR1 SGDLS and CDR2 YYNGEE. V was shortened by 0 bases and J by 9 bases, with 19 bases between the two germline ends.

The chain recombines TRBV10-3 with TRBJ2-5; 8 nucleotides align to TRBD2. V dropped 6 bases and J dropped 4; count of bases not matched to a gene: 4. CDR3 length: 13 residues. Germline values: CDR1 ENHRY, CDR2 SYGVKD. In DNA form, the CDR3 reads TGTGCCATCAGAGGACTAGCAGGAGAGACCCAGTACTTC. As protein: CAIRGLAGETQYF.

This CDR3 reads CATSTGGAENEQFF. CDR3 nucleotides: TGTGCCACCAGCACGGGCGGAGCGGAAAATGAGCAGTTCTTC. The J gene is TRBJ2-1, the V gene TRBV15; TRBD2 might be the D (5 bases). The V gene lost 4 bases and the J gene lost 7 bases, with 14 bases spanning the gap. The CDR3 has 14 residues. The germline V gene encodes CDR1 LNHNV and CDR2 YYDKDF (reference sequence).

This rearrangement joins TRBV19 to TRBJ2-7, with 8 bases that match TRBD2. This CDR3 has 15 amino acids. V trimming: 5 bases; J trimming: 7 bases; junction bases outside the gene matches: 13. CDR1 LNHDA and CDR2 SQIVND come from the germline V gene (reference sequence). The CDR3 loop reads CASSYGSAGGGEQYF. The CDR3 region has the DNA TGTGCCAGTAGTTACGGATCCGCGGGAGGTGGGGAGCAGTACTTC.

The chain links TRBV19 to TRBJ2-7; 9 bases map to TRBD1. V lost 7 bases, J lost 7 bases, and 5 bases stayed unmatched. Germline values: CDR1 LNHDA, CDR2 SQIVND (reference sequence). This CDR3 has 12 residues. The CDR3 DNA reads TGTGCCAGTACCCCCGGGACAGGGGAGCAGTACTTC. It yields the protein CASTPGTGEQYF.

J is TRBJ1-5 and V is TRBV18; weak D call: TRBD1 (6 bases). The V gene's germline CDR1 is KGHSH and CDR2 LQKENI. The CDR3 spans 14 residues. Between the trimmed V and J ends, which lost 6 bases and 0 bases, there was a span of 9 bases. The CDR3 protein is CASSHRVSNQPQHF. The CDR3 bases are TGTGCCAGCTCTCACAGGGTTAGCAATCAGCCCCAGCATTTT.

V usage is TRBV18 and J usage is TRBJ1-2; D call uncertain. Germline V gene lookup returns CDR1 KGHSH and CDR2 LQKENI. V was trimmed by 3 bases and J by 0 bases, leaving 2 bases between them. The CDR3 length is 12 residues. This CDR3 is CASSPTNYGYTF. In DNA, the CDR3 is TGTGCCAGCTCACCCACTAACTATGGCTACACCTTC.

This chain uses TRBV19 with TRBJ2-1; 7 bases agree with TRBD2. Trimming cost V 3 bases and J 10 bases; bases outside gene matches: 6. CDR3 length equals 13 residues. Germline assignment: CDR1 LNHDA and CDR2 SQIVND (reference sequence). CDR3 sequence reads: CASSIGGRREQFF. Here the CDR3 DNA reads TGTGCCAGTAGTATTGGCGGGAGACGGGAGCAGTTCTTC.

For this clone: Other DNA sequences of this sample code for an identical CDR3. The chain links TRBV15 to TRBJ2-5, with a weak D call TRBD1 (6 bases). Germline values: CDR1 LNHNV, CDR2 YYDKDF (reference sequence). This CDR3 is 14 amino acids long. The germline V and J ends were trimmed by 3 bases and 3 bases, with 11 bases remaining between them. CDR3 coding DNA: TGTGCCACCAGCAGGGAGGACAGAAAAGAGACCCAGTACTTC. This gives the protein CATSREDRKETQYF.

The chain joins TRBV28 to TRBJ2-2, with 10 bases that match TRBD2. Trimming removed 7 bases from V and 9 bases from J; junction bases left unmatched: 8. Germline CDR1 and CDR2: MDHEN and SYDVKM. The CDR3 length is 14 residues. The CDR3 DNA reads as TGTGCCAGCATAAGGTCTAGCGGGAGCCGGGAGCTGTTTTTT. Translating it yields CASIRSSGSRELFF.

The chain employs TRBV27 and TRBJ2-1; 9 bases agree with TRBD2. V trimming: 3 bases; J trimming: 6 bases; junction bases outside the gene matches: 6. Germline V lookup: CDR1 MNHEY, CDR2 SMNVEV (reference sequence). This CDR3 spans 15 amino acids. The CDR3 sequence is CASSLTGLATNEQFF. For the CDR3, the DNA is TGTGCCAGCAGTTTGACGGGACTAGCAACCAATGAGCAGTTCTTC.

V and J are TRBV7-9 and TRBJ2-3, with 10 bases fitting TRBD2. The CDR3 consists of 15 residues. The V and J ends lost 5 bases and 1 base, in that order; junction bases with no gene match: 3. Germline V gene data show CDR1 as SEHNR and CDR2 as FQNEAQ (reference sequence). The CDR3 sequence: CASSTTSGGTDTQYF. The DNA of the CDR3 is TGTGCCAGCAGCACAACTAGCGGGGGCACAGATACGCAGTATTTT. The entire variable domain, with the rest obtained from reference TRBV7-9 and TRBJ2-3, is as follows: DTGVSQNPRHKITKRGQNVTFRCDPISEHNRLYWYRQTLGQGPEFLTYFQNEAQLEKSRLLSDRFSAERPKGSFSTLEIQRTEQGDSAMYLCASSTTSGGTDTQYFGPGTRLTVL.

This chain uses TRBV5-6 with TRBJ1-1, with 11 bases lining up with TRBD1. This CDR3 comprises 15 residues. In germline, CDR1 is SGHDT, CDR2 YYEEEE. V shed 4 bases and J 5 bases; nucleotides not matched to a gene: 7. The CDR3: CASSPTRDRGTEAFF. DNA of the CDR3: TGTGCCAGCAGCCCAACGAGGGACAGGGGGACTGAAGCTTTCTTT.

This CDR3 reads CASSQAGTGFEKLFF. CDR3 nucleotides: TGTGCCAGCAGCCAGGCCGGGACAGGGTTCGAAAAACTGTTTTTT. V is TRBV7-9 and J is TRBJ1-4, with TRBD1 matching over 9 bases. Trimming took 5 bases from V and 8 from J; bases not matched to a gene: 9. The CDR3 has 15 residues. CDR1 is SEHNR, CDR2 FQNEAQ, per germline (reference sequence).

The CDR3 sequence is CASGLAGGRSTDTQYF. CDR3 DNA: TGTGCCAGCGGGCTAGCGGGGGGTCGAAGCACAGATACGCAGTATTTT. The chain joins TRBV2 to TRBJ2-3, with 11 bases matching TRBD2. Germline values: CDR1 SNHLY, CDR2 FYNNEI. V lost 8 bases, J lost 0 bases, and 7 bases stayed unmatched. CDR3 length: 16 amino acids. The whole variable domain, remainder taken from reference TRBV2 and TRBJ2-3, is EPEVTQTPSHQVTQMGQEVILRCVPISNHLYFYWYRQILGQKVEFLVSFYNNEISEKSEIFDDQFSVERPDGSNFTLKIRSTKLEDSAMYFCASGLAGGRSTDTQYFGPGTRLTVL.